The 4 T cell receptor beta chains given below trace back to one sample, sequenced in a study of blood T cell repertoires in COVID-19. Clones were read by immunoSEQ multiplex PCR, and TCRdb kept only the in-frame ones, dropping some. The sample has a few hundred thousand clones; more than 70% are singletons. The sample consisted of peripheral blood. The receptors originated from a woman between 50 and 59 years old with COVID-19, enrolled during active disease.

The V call is TRBV6-5, the J call TRBJ2-2, with a possible D match to TRBD2 (5 bases). Per the germline V gene, CDR1 is MNHEY and CDR2 is SVGAGI. Trimming removed 8 bases from V and 6 bases from J, with 16 bases in between. The CDR3 runs to 14 residues. The CDR3 spells CASGVFPRAGELFF. The CDR3, as DNA: TGTGCCAGCGGCGTGTTTCCGAGGGCCGGGGAGCTGTTTTTT.

This chain links TRBV9 with TRBJ1-6; 8 nucleotides match TRBD1. The CDR3 length is 17 residues. Germline V gives CDR1 SGDLS, CDR2 YYNGEE. After removal of 5 bases from V and 1 base from J, the junction contained 8 bases not matched to a gene. The CDR3 is CASSPLQGASYNSPLHF. As DNA, the CDR3 is TGTGCCAGCAGTCCTCTTCAGGGGGCTTCCTATAATTCACCCCTCCACTTT.

With regard to this clone: The same CDR3 arises from other DNA sequences in this sample as well. The chain is built from TRBV19 and TRBJ1-2, with D perhaps matching TRBD1 (6 bases). V lost 6 bases, J lost 2 bases, and 7 bases lay in between. The germline CDR1 and CDR2 sequences are LNHDA and SQIVND (reference sequence). The CDR3 loop spans 12 amino acids. CDR3 DNA: TGTGCCAGTAGGACAGGAAACTATGGCTACACCTTC. Its translation is CASRTGNYGYTF.

A word on this clone: Other DNA sequences in the same sample also yield this CDR3. The chain is built from TRBV6-5 and TRBJ2-7, with 7 bases matching TRBD2. The CDR3 spans 13 residues. Trimming at V came to 4 bases and at J to 1 base, leaving 1 base not matched to a gene. Germline CDR1 reads MNHEY; CDR2 reads SVGAGI. The DNA for the CDR3 is TGTGCCAGCAGTTCGGGGGGATCCTACGAGCAGTACTTC. Translation gives CASSSGGSYEQYF.